This section outlines one TCR beta chain sequence together with its context. Its target is not known. Researchers ran the PCR with 60 Vbeta and 13 Jbeta primers. Generated by immunoSEQ multiplex PCR, the TCRdb table keeps only in-frame clones and is missing some. In the table there are about 180,000 clones, 80% of which are singletons. Germline CDR1 and CDR2: SGHNT and YYREEE (reference sequence). The CDR3 is made up of 14 amino acids. Unmatched junction bases numbered 6, after V lost 6 bases and J lost 2 bases. This sample was taken from a study of cytomegalovirus exposure and HLA in healthy donors. Points from the study as a whole: For cytomegalovirus status, the classifier reportedly gave diagnoses with high specificity and sensitivity.

The V gene is TRBV5-4, the J gene TRBJ2-7; TRBD2 matches at 9 bases. Sequencing was carried out using PBMCs. This TCR was recovered from a woman aged 25 to 39 in good health and CMV-seronegative. CDR3: CASTAGGRPYEQYF. CDR3 DNA sequence: TGTGCCAGCACCGCGGGGGGGCGTCCCTACGAGCAGTACTTC.